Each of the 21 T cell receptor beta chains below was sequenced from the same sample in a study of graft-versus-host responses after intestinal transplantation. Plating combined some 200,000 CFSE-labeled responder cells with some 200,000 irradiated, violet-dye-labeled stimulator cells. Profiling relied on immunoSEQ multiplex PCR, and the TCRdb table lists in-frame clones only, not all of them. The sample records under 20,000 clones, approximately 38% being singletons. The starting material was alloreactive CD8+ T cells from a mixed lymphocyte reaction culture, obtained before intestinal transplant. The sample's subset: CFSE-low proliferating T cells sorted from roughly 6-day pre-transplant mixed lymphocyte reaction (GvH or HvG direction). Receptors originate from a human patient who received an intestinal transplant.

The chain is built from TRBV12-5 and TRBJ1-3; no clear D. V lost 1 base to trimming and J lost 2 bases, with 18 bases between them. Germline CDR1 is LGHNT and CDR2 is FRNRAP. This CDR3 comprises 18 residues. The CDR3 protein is CASGLASSGEPAGNTIYF. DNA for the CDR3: TGTGCTAGTGGTTTGGCTAGCTCCGGGGAACCCGCTGGAAACACCATATATTTT.

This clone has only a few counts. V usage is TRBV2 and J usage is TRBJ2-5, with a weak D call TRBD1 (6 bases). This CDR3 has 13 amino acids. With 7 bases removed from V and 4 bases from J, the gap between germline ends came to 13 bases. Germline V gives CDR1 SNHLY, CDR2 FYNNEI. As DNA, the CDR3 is TGTGCCAGCAATAGGCAGGGGCGAGAGACCCAGTACTTC. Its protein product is CASNRQGRETQYF.

In DNA, the CDR3 is TGTGCCAGCAGCTGGGACAGGTGGAACCGGCCCCAGCATTTT. As protein: CASSWDRWNRPQHF. The chain is built from TRBV5-5 and TRBJ1-5; 8 bases agree with TRBD1. The V gene end was trimmed by 3 bases and the J gene end by 9 bases; junction bases not matched to a gene: 8. This CDR3 comprises 14 residues. Germline loops: CDR1 SGHKS, CDR2 YYEKEE (reference sequence).

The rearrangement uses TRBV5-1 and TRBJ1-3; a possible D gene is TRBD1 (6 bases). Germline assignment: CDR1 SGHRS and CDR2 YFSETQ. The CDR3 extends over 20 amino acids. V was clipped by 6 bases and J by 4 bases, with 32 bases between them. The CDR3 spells CASNQRGGPRTTCRGNTIYF. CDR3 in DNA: TGCGCCAGCAACCAGAGGGGGGGGCCGAGAACGACGTGTCGCGGAAACACCATATATTTT.

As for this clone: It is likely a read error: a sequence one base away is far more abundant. CDR3 amino acids: CPSSLEGGGNQPQHF. CDR3 DNA sequence: TGTCCCAGCAGCTTGGAAGGGGGGGGCAATCAGCCCCAGCATTTT. This chain connects TRBV5-6 to TRBJ1-5; D may be TRBD1 (6 bases). Germline assignment: CDR1 SGHDT and CDR2 YYEEEE. This CDR3 contains 15 residues.

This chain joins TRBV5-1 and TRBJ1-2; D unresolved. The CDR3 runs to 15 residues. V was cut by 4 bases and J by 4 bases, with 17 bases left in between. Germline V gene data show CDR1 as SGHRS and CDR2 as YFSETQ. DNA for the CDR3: TGCGCCAGCAGCCTTTATCCCCTCACAAGCTATGGCTACACCTTC. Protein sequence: CASSLYPLTSYGYTF. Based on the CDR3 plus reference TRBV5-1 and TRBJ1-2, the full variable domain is KAGVTQTPRYLIKTRGQQVTLSCSPISGHRSVSWYQQTPGQGLQFLFEYFSETQRNKGNFPGRFSGRQFSNSRSEMNVSTLELGDSALYLCASSLYPLTSYGYTFGSGTRLTVV.

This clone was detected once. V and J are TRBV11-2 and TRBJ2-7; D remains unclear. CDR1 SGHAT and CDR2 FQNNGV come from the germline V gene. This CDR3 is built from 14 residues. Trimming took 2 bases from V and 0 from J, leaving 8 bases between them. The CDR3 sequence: CASSLTGNSYEQYF. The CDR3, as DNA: TGTGCCAGCAGCTTAACTGGAAACTCCTACGAGCAGTACTTC.

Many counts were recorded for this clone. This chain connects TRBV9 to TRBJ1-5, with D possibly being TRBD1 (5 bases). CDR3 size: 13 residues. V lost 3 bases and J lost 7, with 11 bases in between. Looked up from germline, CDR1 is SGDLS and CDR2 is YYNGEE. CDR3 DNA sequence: TGTGCCAGCAGCGGGGGGGGTAGGCAGCCCCAGCATTTT. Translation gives CASSGGGRQPQHF. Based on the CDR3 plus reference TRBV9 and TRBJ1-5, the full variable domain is DSGVTQTPKHLITATGQRVTLRCSPRSGDLSVYWYQQSLDQGLQFLIQYYNGEERAKGNILERFSAQQFPDLHSELNLSSLELGDSALYFCASSGGGRQPQHFGDGTRLSIL.

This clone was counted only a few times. The CDR3: CASSQEARVGAGANVLTF. CDR3 DNA sequence: TGCGCCAGCAGCCAAGAGGCTAGAGTGGGAGCTGGGGCCAACGTCCTGACTTTC. This chain links TRBV4-1 with TRBJ2-6, with D perhaps TRBD2 (5 bases). Germline-derived CDR1 and CDR2 are MGHRA and YSYEKL. V gave up 0 bases and J gave up 2 bases, with 14 bases separating them. The CDR3 has 18 residues.

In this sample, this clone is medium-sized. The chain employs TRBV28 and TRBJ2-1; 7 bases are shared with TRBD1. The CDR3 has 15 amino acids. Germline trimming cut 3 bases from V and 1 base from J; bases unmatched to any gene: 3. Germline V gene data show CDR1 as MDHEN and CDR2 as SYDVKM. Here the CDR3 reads CASSFRDSSYNEQFF. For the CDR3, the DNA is TGTGCCAGCAGTTTCCGGGACAGTTCCTACAATGAGCAGTTCTTC.

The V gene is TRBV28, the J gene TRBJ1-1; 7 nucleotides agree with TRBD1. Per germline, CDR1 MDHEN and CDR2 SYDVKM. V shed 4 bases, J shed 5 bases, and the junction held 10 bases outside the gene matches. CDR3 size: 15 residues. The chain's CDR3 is CASSCPTGEGTEAFF. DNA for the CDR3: TGTGCCAGCAGTTGCCCTACAGGGGAGGGTACTGAAGCTTTCTTT.

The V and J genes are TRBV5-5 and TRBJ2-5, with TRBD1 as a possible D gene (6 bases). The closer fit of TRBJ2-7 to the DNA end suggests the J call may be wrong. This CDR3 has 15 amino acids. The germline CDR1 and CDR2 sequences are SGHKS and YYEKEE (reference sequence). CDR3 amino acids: CASSLPGAPPYEQYF. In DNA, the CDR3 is TGTGCCAGCAGCTTGCCAGGGGCGCCCCCGTACGAGCAGTACTTC.

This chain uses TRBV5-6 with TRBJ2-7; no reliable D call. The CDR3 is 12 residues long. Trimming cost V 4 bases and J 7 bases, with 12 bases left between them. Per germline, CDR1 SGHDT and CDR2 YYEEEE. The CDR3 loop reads CASSPDGWEQYF. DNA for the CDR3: TGTGCCAGCAGCCCTGACGGGTGGGAGCAGTACTTC.

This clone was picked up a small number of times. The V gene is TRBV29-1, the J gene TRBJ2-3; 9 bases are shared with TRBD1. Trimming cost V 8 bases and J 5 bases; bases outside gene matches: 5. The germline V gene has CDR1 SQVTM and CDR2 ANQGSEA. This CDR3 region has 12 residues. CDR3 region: CSFRDREDTQYF. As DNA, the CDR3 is TGCAGCTTCCGGGACAGGGAAGATACGCAGTATTTT.

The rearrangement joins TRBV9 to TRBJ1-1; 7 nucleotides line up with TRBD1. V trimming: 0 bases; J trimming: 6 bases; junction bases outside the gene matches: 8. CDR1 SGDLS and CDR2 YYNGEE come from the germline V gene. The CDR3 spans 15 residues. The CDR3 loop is CASSVAIQGSAEAFF. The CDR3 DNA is TGTGCCAGCAGCGTAGCCATACAGGGGAGCGCTGAAGCTTTCTTT.

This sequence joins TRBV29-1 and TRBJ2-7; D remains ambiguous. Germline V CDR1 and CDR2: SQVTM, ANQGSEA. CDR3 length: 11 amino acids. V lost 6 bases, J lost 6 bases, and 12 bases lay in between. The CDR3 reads CSVPVGSEQYF. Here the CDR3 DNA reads TGCAGCGTCCCTGTTGGAAGCGAGCAGTACTTC.

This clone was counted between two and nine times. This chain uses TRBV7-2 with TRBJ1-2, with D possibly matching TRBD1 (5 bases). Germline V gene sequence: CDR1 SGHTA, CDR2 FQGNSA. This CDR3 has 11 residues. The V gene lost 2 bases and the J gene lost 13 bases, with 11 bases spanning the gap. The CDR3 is CASSLKRGVTF. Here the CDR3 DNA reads TGTGCCAGCAGCTTAAAAAGGGGAGTCACCTTC.

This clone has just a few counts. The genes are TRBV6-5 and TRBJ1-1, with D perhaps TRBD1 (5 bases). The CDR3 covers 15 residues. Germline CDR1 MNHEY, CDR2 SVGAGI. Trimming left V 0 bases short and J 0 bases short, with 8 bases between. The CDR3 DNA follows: TGTGCCAGCAGTTACTCCCGGACACTGAACACTGAAGCTTTCTTT. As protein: CASSYSRTLNTEAFF.

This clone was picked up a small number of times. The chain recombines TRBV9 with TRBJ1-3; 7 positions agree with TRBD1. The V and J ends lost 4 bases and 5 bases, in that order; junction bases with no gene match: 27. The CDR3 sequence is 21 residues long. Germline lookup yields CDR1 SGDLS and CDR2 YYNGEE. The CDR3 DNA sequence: TGTGCCAGCAGCCGATCCTACGCTGTGACAGGGCAGGTGTTATATAGAAACACCATATATTTT. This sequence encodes CASSRSYAVTGQVLYRNTIYF.

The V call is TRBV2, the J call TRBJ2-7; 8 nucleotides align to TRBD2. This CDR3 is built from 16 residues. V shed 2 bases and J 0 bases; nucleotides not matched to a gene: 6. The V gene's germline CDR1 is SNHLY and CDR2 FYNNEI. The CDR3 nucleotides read TGTGCCAGCAGTGAATATAGGCTAGCGGGCTCCTACGAGCAGTACTTC. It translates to CASSEYRLAGSYEQYF.

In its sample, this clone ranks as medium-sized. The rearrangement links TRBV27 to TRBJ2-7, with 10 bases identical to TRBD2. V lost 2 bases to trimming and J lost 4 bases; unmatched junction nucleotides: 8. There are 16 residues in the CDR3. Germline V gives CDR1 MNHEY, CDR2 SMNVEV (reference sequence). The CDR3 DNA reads TGTGCCAGCAGTTTACGGCTAGCGGGAGTGCGGTACGAGCAGTACTTC. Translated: CASSLRLAGVRYEQYF.